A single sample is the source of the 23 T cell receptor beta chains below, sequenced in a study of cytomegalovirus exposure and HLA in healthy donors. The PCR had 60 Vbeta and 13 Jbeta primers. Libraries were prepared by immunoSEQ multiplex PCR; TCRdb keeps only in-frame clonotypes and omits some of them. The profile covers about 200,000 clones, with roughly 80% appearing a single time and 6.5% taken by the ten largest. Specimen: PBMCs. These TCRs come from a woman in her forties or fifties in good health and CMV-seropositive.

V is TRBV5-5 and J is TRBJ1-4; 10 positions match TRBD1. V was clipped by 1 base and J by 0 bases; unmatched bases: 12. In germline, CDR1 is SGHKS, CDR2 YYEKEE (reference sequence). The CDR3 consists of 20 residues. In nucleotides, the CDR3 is TGTGCCAGCAGCTTGTATGGGAGGGGGACAGGGGCCTCAACTAATGAAAAACTGTTTTTT. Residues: CASSLYGRGTGASTNEKLFF.

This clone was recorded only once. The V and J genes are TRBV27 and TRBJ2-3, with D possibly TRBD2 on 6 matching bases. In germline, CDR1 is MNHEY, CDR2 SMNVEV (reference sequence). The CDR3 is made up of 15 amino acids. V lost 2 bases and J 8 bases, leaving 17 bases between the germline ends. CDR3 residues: CASSLIRDSTGTQYF. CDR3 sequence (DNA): TGTGCCAGCAGTTTAATCCGGGACTCCACGGGTACGCAGTATTTT.

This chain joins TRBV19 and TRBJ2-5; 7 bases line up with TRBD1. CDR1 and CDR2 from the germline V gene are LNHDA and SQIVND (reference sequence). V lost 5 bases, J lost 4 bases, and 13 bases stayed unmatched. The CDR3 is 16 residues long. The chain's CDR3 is CASSVERDREGETQYF. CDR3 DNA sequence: TGTGCCAGTAGTGTGGAACGCGACAGGGAAGGAGAGACCCAGTACTTC.

CDR3 protein: CASREGLATHSYNEQFF. DNA of the CDR3: TGCGCCAGCAGGGAGGGACTAGCGACCCACTCCTACAATGAGCAGTTCTTC. The V call is TRBV5-1, the J call TRBJ2-1; 10 bases map to TRBD2. The germline gives CDR1 SGHRS, CDR2 YFSETQ. This CDR3 has 17 amino acids. V shed 5 bases, J shed 0 bases, and the junction held 8 bases outside the gene matches.

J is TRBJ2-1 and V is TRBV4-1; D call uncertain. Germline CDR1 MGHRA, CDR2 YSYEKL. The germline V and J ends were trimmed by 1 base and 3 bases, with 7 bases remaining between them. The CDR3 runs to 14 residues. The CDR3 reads CASSQVGSYNEQFF. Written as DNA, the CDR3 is TGCGCCAGCAGCCAAGTGGGCAGCTACAATGAGCAGTTCTTC.

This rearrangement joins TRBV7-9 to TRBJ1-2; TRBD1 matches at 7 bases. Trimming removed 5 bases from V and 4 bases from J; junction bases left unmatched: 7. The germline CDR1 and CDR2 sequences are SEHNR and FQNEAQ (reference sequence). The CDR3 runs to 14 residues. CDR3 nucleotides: TGTGCCAGCAGCCCCGACAGGGATGGCTATGGCTACACCTTC. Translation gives CASSPDRDGYGYTF.

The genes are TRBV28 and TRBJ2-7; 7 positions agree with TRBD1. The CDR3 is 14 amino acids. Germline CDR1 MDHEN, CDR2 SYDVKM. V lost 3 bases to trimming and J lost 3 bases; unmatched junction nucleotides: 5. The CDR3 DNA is TGTGCCAGCAGTTTTCACCCAGGGGGCTACGAGCAGTACTTC. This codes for CASSFHPGGYEQYF. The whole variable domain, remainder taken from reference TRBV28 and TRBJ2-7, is DVKVTQSSRYLVKRTGEKVFLECVQDMDHENMFWYRQDPGLGLRLIYFSYDVKMKEKGDIPEGYSVSREKKERFSLILESASTNQTSMYLCASSFHPGGYEQYFGPGTRLTVT.

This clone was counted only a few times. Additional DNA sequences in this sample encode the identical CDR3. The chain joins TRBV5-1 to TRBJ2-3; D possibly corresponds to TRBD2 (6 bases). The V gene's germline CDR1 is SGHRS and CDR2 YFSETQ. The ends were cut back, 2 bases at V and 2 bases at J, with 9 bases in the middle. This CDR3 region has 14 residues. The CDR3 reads CASSFGGDTDTQYF. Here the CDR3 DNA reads TGCGCCAGCAGCTTTGGCGGGGACACAGATACGCAGTATTTT.

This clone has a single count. The CDR3 coding sequence is TGTGCCAGCAGCTTGACAGGGGGTTACTCTGGGGCCAACGTCCTGACTTTC. Its translation: CASSLTGGYSGANVLTF. This sequence joins TRBV28 and TRBJ2-6; 9 bases line up with TRBD1. CDR3 length: 17 amino acids. CDR1 is MDHEN, CDR2 SYDVKM, per germline. V lost 6 bases to trimming and J lost 0 bases; unmatched junction nucleotides: 6. The full variable domain, in which reference TRBV28 and TRBJ2-6 provide the parts outside the CDR3, is DVKVTQSSRYLVKRTGEKVFLECVQDMDHENMFWYRQDPGLGLRLIYFSYDVKMKEKGDIPEGYSVSREKKERFSLILESASTNQTSMYLCASSLTGGYSGANVLTFGAGSRLTVL.

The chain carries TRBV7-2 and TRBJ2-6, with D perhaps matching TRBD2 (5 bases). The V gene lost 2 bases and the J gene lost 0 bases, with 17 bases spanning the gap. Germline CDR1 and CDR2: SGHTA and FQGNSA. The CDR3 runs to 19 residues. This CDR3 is CASSLTPQLGSSGANVLTF. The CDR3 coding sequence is TGTGCCAGCAGCTTAACCCCCCAACTAGGATCCTCTGGGGCCAACGTCCTGACTTTC. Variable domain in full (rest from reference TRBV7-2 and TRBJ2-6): GAGVSQSPSNKVTEKGKDVELRCDPISGHTALYWYRQSLGQGLEFLIYFQGNSAPDKSGLPSDRFSAERTGGSVSTLTIQRTQQEDSAVYLCASSLTPQLGSSGANVLTFGAGSRLTVL.

CDR3 coding DNA: TGTGCCAGCTCCAGGCGGGCAGGGGATGAAAAACTGTTTTTT. This gives the protein CASSRRAGDEKLFF. The J gene is TRBJ1-4, the V gene TRBV6-1; maybe TRBD1 (6 bases). Germline V gene sequence: CDR1 MNHNS, CDR2 SASEGT. The CDR3 is 14 amino acids. Trimming removed 8 bases from V and 6 bases from J, with 16 bases in between.

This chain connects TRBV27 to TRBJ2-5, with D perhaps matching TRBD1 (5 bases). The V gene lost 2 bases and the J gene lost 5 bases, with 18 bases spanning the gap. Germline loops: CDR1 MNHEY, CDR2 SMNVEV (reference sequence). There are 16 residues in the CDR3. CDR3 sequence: CASSLISGWGGETQYF. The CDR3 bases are TGTGCCAGCAGTTTAATCTCAGGGTGGGGCGGCGAGACCCAGTACTTC.

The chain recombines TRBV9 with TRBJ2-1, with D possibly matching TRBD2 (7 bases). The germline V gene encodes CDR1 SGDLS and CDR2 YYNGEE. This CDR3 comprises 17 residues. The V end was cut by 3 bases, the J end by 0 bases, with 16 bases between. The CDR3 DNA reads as TGTGCCAGCAGCGAGGCGGGGGCAGCCCGCTCCTACAATGAGCAGTTCTTC. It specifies CASSEAGAARSYNEQFF. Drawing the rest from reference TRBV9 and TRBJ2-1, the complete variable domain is DSGVTQTPKHLITATGQRVTLRCSPRSGDLSVYWYQQSLDQGLQFLIQYYNGEERAKGNILERFSAQQFPDLHSELNLSSLELGDSALYFCASSEAGAARSYNEQFFGPGTRLTVL.

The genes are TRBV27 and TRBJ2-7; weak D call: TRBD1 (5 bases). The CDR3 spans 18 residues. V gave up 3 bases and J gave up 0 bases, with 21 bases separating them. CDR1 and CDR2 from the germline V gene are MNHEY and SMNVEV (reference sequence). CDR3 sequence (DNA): TGTGCCAGCAGTTTGAAGGCAGGGATCTACTCGAGCTCCTACGAGCAGTACTTC. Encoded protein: CASSLKAGIYSSSYEQYF.

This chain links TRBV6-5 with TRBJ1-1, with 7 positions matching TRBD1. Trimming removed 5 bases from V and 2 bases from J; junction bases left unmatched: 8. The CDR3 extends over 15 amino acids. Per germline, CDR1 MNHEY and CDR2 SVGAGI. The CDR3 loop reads CASSQTGDGNTEAFF. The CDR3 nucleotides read TGTGCCAGCAGTCAAACAGGGGATGGAAACACTGAAGCTTTCTTT.

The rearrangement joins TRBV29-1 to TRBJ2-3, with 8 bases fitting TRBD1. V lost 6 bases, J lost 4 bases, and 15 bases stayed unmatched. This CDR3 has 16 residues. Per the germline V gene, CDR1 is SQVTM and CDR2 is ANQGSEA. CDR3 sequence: CSVLLLQGASADTQYF. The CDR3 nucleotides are TGCAGCGTCCTTCTGCTGCAGGGGGCATCCGCAGATACGCAGTATTTT.

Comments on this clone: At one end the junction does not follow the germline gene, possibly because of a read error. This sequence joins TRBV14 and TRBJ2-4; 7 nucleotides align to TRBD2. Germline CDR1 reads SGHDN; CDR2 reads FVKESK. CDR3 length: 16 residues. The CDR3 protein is CASTQGALSGGNIQYF. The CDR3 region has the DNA TGTGCCAGCACCCAAGGGGCACTCTCGGGGGGAAACATTCAGTACTTC.

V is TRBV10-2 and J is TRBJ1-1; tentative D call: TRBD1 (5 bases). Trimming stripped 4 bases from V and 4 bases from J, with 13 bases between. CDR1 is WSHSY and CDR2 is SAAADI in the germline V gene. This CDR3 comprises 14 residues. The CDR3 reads CASSVDRYLTEAFF. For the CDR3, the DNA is TGCGCCAGCAGTGTCGACAGATATCTCACTGAAGCTTTCTTT.

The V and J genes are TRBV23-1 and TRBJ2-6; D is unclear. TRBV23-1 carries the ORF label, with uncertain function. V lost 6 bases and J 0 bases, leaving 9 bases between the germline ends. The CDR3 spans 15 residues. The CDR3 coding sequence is TGCGCCAGCAGCCGGGTCAACTCTGGGGCCAACGTCCTGACTTTC. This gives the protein CASSRVNSGANVLTF.

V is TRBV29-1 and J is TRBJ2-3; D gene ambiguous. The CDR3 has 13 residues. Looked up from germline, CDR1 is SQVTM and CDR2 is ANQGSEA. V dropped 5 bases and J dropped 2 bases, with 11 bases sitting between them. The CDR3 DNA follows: TGCAGCGTTAGAGGTAGTAACACAGATACGCAGTATTTT. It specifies CSVRGSNTDTQYF.

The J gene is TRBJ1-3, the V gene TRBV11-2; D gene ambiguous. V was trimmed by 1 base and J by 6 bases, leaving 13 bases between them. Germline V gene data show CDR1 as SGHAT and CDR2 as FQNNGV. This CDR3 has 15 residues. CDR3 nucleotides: TGTGCCAGCAGCTTAGGCATTCAGGTGGCAAACACCATATATTTT. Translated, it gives CASSLGIQVANTIYF.

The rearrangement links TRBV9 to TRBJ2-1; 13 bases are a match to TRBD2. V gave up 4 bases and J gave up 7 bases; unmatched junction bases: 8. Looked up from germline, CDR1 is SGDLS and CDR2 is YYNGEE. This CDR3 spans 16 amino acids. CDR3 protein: CASSFSGTSGTNEQFF. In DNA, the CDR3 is TGTGCCAGCAGCTTCTCCGGGACTAGCGGGACTAATGAGCAGTTCTTC.

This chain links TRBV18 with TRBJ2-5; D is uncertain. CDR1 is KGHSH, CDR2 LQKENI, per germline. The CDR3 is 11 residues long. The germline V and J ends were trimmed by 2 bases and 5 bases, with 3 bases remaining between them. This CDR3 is CASSPAETQYF. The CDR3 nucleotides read TGTGCCAGCTCACCAGCGGAGACCCAGTACTTC.